This TCR beta chain comes out of a study of blood T cell repertoires in COVID-19. The overall study: Collection of acute and convalescent COVID-19 samples took place in the United States, Italy and Spain.

This CDR3 has 17 residues. Germline V gives CDR1 GTSNPN, CDR2 SVGIG (reference sequence). The V gene lost 0 bases and the J gene lost 2 bases, with 17 bases spanning the gap. Clones were read by immunoSEQ multiplex PCR, and TCRdb kept only the in-frame ones, dropping some. The sample shows hundreds of thousands of clones, 75% to 90% of them seen only once. Participant reports of clinical history set cohort assignment. The chain combines TRBV30 with TRBJ2-1, with a possible D match to TRBD2 (6 bases). The TCR was taken from a woman between 18 and 29 years old who had recovered from COVID-19. The source material was PBMCs or T cells enriched from blood (not recorded which). The CDR3: CAWSVIWDSGAYNEQFF. CDR3 DNA: TGTGCCTGGAGTGTAATTTGGGACTCCGGGGCCTACAATGAGCAGTTCTTC.